This TCR beta chain originates from a study of CD8 T cells in Susac syndrome. In blood CD8+ and CD4+ T cells, TCR beta underwent sequencing. The multiple sclerosis controls, all treatment-naive patients, had relapsing-remitting disease that was stable or active. TEMRA cells were enriched by FACS, while CD8+ and CD4+ T cells were obtained through a negative isolation that was performed magnetically. A quantity of roughly 0.5 to 1 ug RNA underwent reverse transcription using random hexamers. Across 54 Vbeta and 13 Jbeta, TCR beta CDR3 was amplified with immunoSEQ multiplex PCR. A single record per CDR3 protein comes from TCRdb applying MiXCR to the immunoSEQ multiplex PCR reads. The data hold around 140,000 distinct CDR3 sequences, with approximately 79% observed a single time. Sequencing input: CD8+ T cells from PBMCs. The sequence came from a human donor with multiple sclerosis.

Here the CDR3 reads CATWQGAGGYTF. The CDR3 bases are TGTGCCACCTGGCAGGGCGCGGGTGGCTACACCTTC. This chain uses TRBV19 with TRBJ1-2; D perhaps matches TRBD1 (5 bases). The CDR3 is made up of 12 amino acids. The germline V and J ends were trimmed by 10 bases and 7 bases, with 16 bases remaining between them. The germline V gene encodes CDR1 LNHDA and CDR2 SQIVND (reference sequence).